This is a list of T cell receptor beta chains from one sample in a study of control samples from healthy donors and cancer patients. Sequencing used immunoSEQ multiplex PCR; TCRdb keeps in-frame clones, though not all of them. The sample includes 100,000 to 150,000 clones, 85% to 95% seen only once; the top ten take 0.5% to 0.7%. Material for sequencing was PBMCs. These receptors all stem from a man at least 80 years old with head and neck cancer. The CDR3 runs from the conserved cysteine through the conserved F or W. Fields, in order: D gene, clone size, V gene, J gene, CDR3 DNA, CDR3 protein. The D gene is left open where the match is weak. Size tells how often a clone was seen (once, few, many) or the class of an expanded clone, and some rows leave it out.

d_gene: .
abundance: .
v_gene: TRBV24-1
j_gene: TRBJ2-1
CDR3nt: TGTGCCACCAGTGAGGGGGGATTCTCCTACAATGAGCAGTTCTTC
CDR3aa: CATSEGGFSYNEQFF

d_gene: .
abundance: once
v_gene: TRBV6-5
j_gene: TRBJ2-7
CDR3nt: TGTGCCACTACTCCCTCAGGACAAACCTACGAGCAGTACTTC
CDR3aa: CATTPSGQTYEQYF

d_gene: TRBD2
abundance: .
v_gene: TRBV9
j_gene: TRBJ2-1
CDR3nt: TGTGCCAGCAGCGTAGCTTTACTAGCGGGACCCCAGTTCTTC
CDR3aa: CASSVALLAGPQFF

d_gene: .
abundance: .
v_gene: TRBV5-4
j_gene: TRBJ2-2
CDR3nt: TGTGCCAGCAGCTTGGGGGCGAACACCGGGGAGCTGTTTTTT
CDR3aa: CASSLGANTGELFF

d_gene: .
abundance: .
v_gene: TRBV10-3
j_gene: TRBJ1-3
CDR3nt: TGTGCCATCAGGGGGGAGAACACCATATATTTT
CDR3aa: CAIRGENTIYF

d_gene: .
abundance: .
v_gene: TRBV2
j_gene: TRBJ2-1
CDR3nt: TGTGCCAGCAGTCCCGACAGGGGGGTGATAGCGGGAGGCCTCGGCATTCCGTTCTTC
CDR3aa: CASSPDRGVIAGGLGIPFF

d_gene: .
abundance: .
v_gene: TRBV5-5
j_gene: TRBJ1-1
CDR3nt: TGTGCCAGCAGTCCGGATGAGTGGCTGAACACTGAAGCTTTCTTT
CDR3aa: CASSPDEWLNTEAFF

d_gene: .
abundance: .
v_gene: TRBV5-5
j_gene: TRBJ2-7
CDR3nt: TGTGCCAGCATCCTCTCGGCAGGGGGGTCCTACGAGCAGTACTTC
CDR3aa: CASILSAGGSYEQYF

d_gene: .
abundance: .
v_gene: TRBV10-2
j_gene: TRBJ1-1
CDR3nt: TGCGCCAGCTGGCCAGGGGACACTGAAGCTTTCTTT
CDR3aa: CASWPGDTEAFF

d_gene: .
abundance: .
v_gene: TRBV29-1
j_gene: TRBJ1-2
CDR3nt: TGCAGCGTTGAAGGGGGTCTACGTGGCTACACCTTC
CDR3aa: CSVEGGLRGYTF

d_gene: .
abundance: .
v_gene: TRBV5-1
j_gene: TRBJ2-5
CDR3nt: TGCGCCAGCAGATTGGGGCAAGAGACCCAGTACTTC
CDR3aa: CASRLGQETQYF

d_gene: TRBD1
abundance: .
v_gene: TRBV15
j_gene: TRBJ1-6
CDR3nt: TGTGCCACCACGAGGGACAGGGGGAATTCACCCCTCCACTTT
CDR3aa: CATTRDRGNSPLHF

d_gene: TRBD1
abundance: .
v_gene: TRBV5-1
j_gene: TRBJ1-1
CDR3nt: TGCGCCAGCAGCTGGACAGGGGGCGAAGGCACTGAAGCTTTCTTT
CDR3aa: CASSWTGGEGTEAFF

d_gene: .
abundance: .
v_gene: TRBV19
j_gene: TRBJ2-3
CDR3nt: TGTGCCAGTAGTTCGGACCCGTCAAGGGTTTATTTT
CDR3aa: CASSSDPSRVYF

d_gene: TRBD1
abundance: .
v_gene: TRBV19
j_gene: TRBJ2-7
CDR3nt: TGTGCCAGTAGTATCGACAGGGCCCCCCACGAGCAGTACTTC
CDR3aa: CASSIDRAPHEQYF

d_gene: .
abundance: .
v_gene: TRBV6-5
j_gene: TRBJ2-3
CDR3nt: TGTGCCAGCAGTTACTCGCAGCCGCGCACAGATACGCAGTATTTT
CDR3aa: CASSYSQPRTDTQYF

d_gene: TRBD1
abundance: .
v_gene: TRBV11-1
j_gene: TRBJ2-7
CDR3nt: TGTGCCAGCAGCCGACAGGGGGCGACCTACGAGCAGTACTTC
CDR3aa: CASSRQGATYEQYF

d_gene: TRBD2
abundance: .
v_gene: TRBV2
j_gene: TRBJ2-1
CDR3nt: TGTGCCAGCAGTGAAGCCTCGGGACTAGCGGCGGAAAATGAGCAGTTCTTC
CDR3aa: CASSEASGLAAENEQFF

d_gene: .
abundance: .
v_gene: TRBV5-1
j_gene: TRBJ1-3
CDR3nt: TGCGCCAGCAGCTCCAGGGAAACTGGAAACACCATATATTTT
CDR3aa: CASSSRETGNTIYF